This T cell receptor (beta chain) was identified during a study of T cell changes during pregnancy in multiple sclerosis. Germline loops: CDR1 MNHEY, CDR2 SMNVEV (reference sequence). V dropped 1 base and J dropped 4 bases, with 11 bases sitting between them. This CDR3 spans 14 amino acids. The assay was immunoSEQ multiplex PCR, and TCRdb's table has in-frame clones only and misses some. The sample has 100,000 to 110,000 clones; over 80% are singletons. This chain uses TRBV27 with TRBJ2-7, with a tentative D call TRBD1 (5 bases). The sequences come from peripheral blood, collected after pregnancy. The receptor's source is a female donor with multiple sclerosis, enrolled in a pregnancy study. CDR3 region: CASSLWSGKYEQYF. Written as DNA, the CDR3 is TGTGCCAGCAGTTTATGGTCAGGGAAATACGAGCAGTACTTC.